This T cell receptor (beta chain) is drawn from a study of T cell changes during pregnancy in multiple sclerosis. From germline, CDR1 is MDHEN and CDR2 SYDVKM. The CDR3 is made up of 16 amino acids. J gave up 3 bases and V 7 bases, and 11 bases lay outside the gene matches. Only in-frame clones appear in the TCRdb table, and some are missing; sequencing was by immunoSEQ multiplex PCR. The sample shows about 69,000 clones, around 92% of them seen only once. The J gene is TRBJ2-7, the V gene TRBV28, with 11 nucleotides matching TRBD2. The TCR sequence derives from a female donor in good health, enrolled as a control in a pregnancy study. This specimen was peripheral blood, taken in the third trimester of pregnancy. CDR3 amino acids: CASTLGGTSGYYEQYF. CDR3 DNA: TGTGCCAGCACCCTAGGGGGGACTAGCGGCTACTACGAGCAGTACTTC.